Sequencing of this T cell receptor (beta chain) was carried out in a study of CD8 T cells in ankylosing spondylitis. TCRdb re-derived calls from the 5' RACE reads in MiXCR, one entry per CDR3 protein. The table lists a few hundred thousand distinct CDR3 sequences, 18% of them singletons. Germline lookup yields CDR1 SEHNR and CDR2 FQNEAQ (reference sequence). CDR3 size: 10 residues. V was trimmed by 10 bases and J by 10 bases, leaving 13 bases between them. The clonotype was recovered from a male donor with ankylosing spondylitis or in good health (not recorded which). The V call is TRBV7-9, the J call TRBJ2-5; possible D gene TRBD2, 6 bases. The specimen was blood, either unsorted or a sorted T cell fraction (not recorded which). CDR3 nucleotide sequence: TGTGCCACCAAACCCGGGGGCCAGTACTTC. Its protein is CATKPGGQYF.